The 17 T cell receptor beta chains below were found in one sample sequenced in a study of shared clonotypes between healthy human individuals. Assay: immunoSEQ multiplex PCR; the TCRdb copy retains only in-frame clones and omits some. Seen here are a few million clones, less than 95% observed once, and the top ten hold 0.37%. Sequencing input: naive CD4+ T cells from PBMCs. Subset of the sample: CD45RA+ positively selected. These receptors all come from a man aged 18-30 years in good health. Some clones in this sample may be carry-over from other donors' samples.

The chain employs TRBV18 and TRBJ1-1; 7 bases fit TRBD1. Trimming at V came to 3 bases and at J to 2 bases, leaving 6 bases not matched to a gene. The CDR3 loop spans 15 amino acids. Germline V CDR1 and CDR2: KGHSH, LQKENI. The CDR3, as DNA: TGTGCCAGCTCACCGTGGACAGGATCCAACACTGAAGCTTTCTTT. Translation gives CASSPWTGSNTEAFF.

CDR3 bases: TGTGCCAGCAGCCAAGTGGAGGCCGGGGCGACCCAGTACTTC. It translates to CASSQVEAGATQYF. This rearrangement joins TRBV14 to TRBJ2-5, with D perhaps being TRBD1 or TRBD2 (5 bases each). V was cut by 1 base and J by 7 bases, with 13 bases left in between. Germline lookup yields CDR1 SGHDN and CDR2 FVKESK. This CDR3 contains 14 residues.

Comment on this clone: Different DNA sequences within this sample yield the same CDR3. The CDR3 protein is CASSLLSGSSYEQYF. CDR3 sequence (DNA): TGCGCCAGCAGCTTGCTTAGCGGGAGCTCCTACGAGCAGTACTTC. This chain connects TRBV5-1 to TRBJ2-7; 9 positions match TRBD2. Germline assignment: CDR1 SGHRS and CDR2 YFSETQ. The CDR3 length is 15 residues. V shed 1 base and J 0 bases; nucleotides not matched to a gene: 2.

The chain recombines TRBV2 with TRBJ1-4; D is perhaps TRBD1 (6 bases). The CDR3 sequence is 16 residues long. Between the trimmed V and J ends, which lost 6 bases and 2 bases, there was a span of 16 bases. Germline CDR1 and CDR2: SNHLY and FYNNEI. The CDR3 DNA sequence: TGTGCCAGCAGCCAGAGGGGGTGGCAGACTAATGAAAAACTGTTTTTT. Encoded protein: CASSQRGWQTNEKLFF.

The gene calls are TRBV28 and TRBJ2-7; TRBD1 matches 9 bases. The CDR3 consists of 14 residues. J was trimmed by 5 bases and V by 4 bases; bases with no gene match: 6. Germline lookup yields CDR1 MDHEN and CDR2 SYDVKM. The CDR3 sequence is CASSSTTGGNEQYF. The CDR3 coding sequence is TGTGCCAGCAGTTCCACGACAGGGGGTAACGAGCAGTACTTC. The full variable domain, in which reference TRBV28 and TRBJ2-7 provide the parts outside the CDR3, is DVKVTQSSRYLVKRTGEKVFLECVQDMDHENMFWYRQDPGLGLRLIYFSYDVKMKEKGDIPEGYSVSREKKERFSLILESASTNQTSMYLCASSSTTGGNEQYFGPGTRLTVT.

The sample holds many counts of this clone. Other DNA sequences within the sample encode an identical CDR3. The chain is built from TRBV19 and TRBJ2-7; 8 nucleotides align to TRBD1. The J segment lost 0 bases and the V segment lost 9 bases, leaving 7 bases of the junction unmatched. From germline, CDR1 is LNHDA and CDR2 SQIVND (reference sequence). The CDR3 runs 14 residues. CDR3 sequence: CASNRQGSSYEQYF. CDR3 nucleotides: TGTGCCAGCAATAGACAGGGGAGCTCCTACGAGCAGTACTTC.

The J gene is TRBJ2-5, the V gene TRBV28, with D unclear. The V end was cut by 6 bases, the J end by 1 base, with 9 bases between. Germline CDR1 and CDR2: MDHEN and SYDVKM. This CDR3 has 13 residues. The CDR3 sequence: CASRRTFQETQYF. In DNA, the CDR3 is TGTGCCAGCAGACGGACCTTCCAAGAGACCCAGTACTTC.

About this clone itself: One junction end does not reproduce the germline sequence, and a read error may be involved. V usage is TRBV19 and J usage is TRBJ2-7; D uncertain. The CDR3 extends over 14 amino acids. Per germline, CDR1 LNHDA and CDR2 SQIVND (reference sequence). CDR3 nucleotides: TGTGCCAGTAGTTTAGATCCTGGCTCCTACGAGCAGTACTTC. Translated, it gives CASSLDPGSYEQYF.

With respect to this clone: Within the sample, other DNA sequences also encode this same CDR3. V gene TRBV20-1 combines with J gene TRBJ2-2; D gene ambiguous. Trimming stripped 6 bases from V and 5 bases from J, with 7 bases between. The CDR3 extends over 11 amino acids. In germline, CDR1 is DFQATT, CDR2 SNEGSKA (reference sequence). The CDR3 DNA is TGCAGTGCCCCGCGAACCGGGGAGCTGTTTTTT. Translated, it gives CSAPRTGELFF.

The V and J genes are TRBV30 and TRBJ1-6, with 8 nucleotides matching TRBD1. The CDR3 runs to 13 residues. The V gene end was trimmed by 2 bases and the J gene end by 13 bases; junction bases not matched to a gene: 7. Germline V gene lookup returns CDR1 GTSNPN and CDR2 SVGIG (reference sequence). The CDR3 DNA is TGTGCCTGGAGTTCGGACAGGGAGTTCCCCCTCCACTTT. Translating gives CAWSSDREFPLHF.

This clone was counted once. CDR3 residues: CASSVEGERGYTF. The CDR3 DNA sequence: TGTGCCAGCAGCGTAGAGGGGGAGCGAGGCTACACCTTC. The chain has TRBV9 and TRBJ1-2; D is perhaps TRBD1 (6 bases). Per the germline V gene, CDR1 is SGDLS and CDR2 is YYNGEE. V lost 0 bases to trimming and J lost 8 bases, with 11 bases between them. The CDR3 is 13 amino acids.

About this clone: At the DNA level, this CDR3 is encoded by other sequences in the same sample as well. J is TRBJ1-3 and V is TRBV6-6; no definite D call. The germline gives CDR1 MNHNY, CDR2 SVGAGI (reference sequence). This CDR3 has 15 residues. V was pared by 2 bases and J by 0 bases, with 8 bases between. The CDR3 bases are TGTGCCAGCAGTTACGGCCCTAGCTCTGGAAACACCATATATTTT. This codes for CASSYGPSSGNTIYF.

The rearrangement links TRBV10-3 to TRBJ2-5; 8 bases are shared with TRBD2. Germline CDR1 and CDR2: ENHRY and SYGVKD. Losses at the gene ends were 7 bases for V and 1 base for J; bases not matched to a gene: 8. This CDR3 is 15 amino acids long. DNA of the CDR3: TGTGCCATCAAGGGCGGCGGGAGGACCCAAGAGACCCAGTACTTC. Translated, it gives CAIKGGGRTQETQYF.

In this sample, this clone turned up a few times. The V and J genes are TRBV5-5 and TRBJ1-1, with 7 bases identical to TRBD1. The CDR3 contains 15 residues. Germline-derived CDR1 and CDR2 are SGHKS and YYEKEE (reference sequence). J lost 1 base, V lost 4 bases, and 7 bases had no gene match. The CDR3 loop reads CASSPLTGTNTEAFF. CDR3 in DNA: TGTGCCAGCAGCCCATTGACAGGGACGAACACTGAAGCTTTCTTT. The whole variable domain, remainder taken from reference TRBV5-5 and TRBJ1-1, is DAGVTQSPTHLIKTRGQQVTLRCSPISGHKSVSWYQQVLGQGPQFIFQYYEKEERGRGNFPDRFSARQFPNYSSELNVNALLLGDSALYLCASSPLTGTNTEAFFGQGTRLTVV.

A remark on this clone: The junction does not match germline at one end; this may be a read error. The chain has TRBV6-5 and TRBJ2-7; D remains ambiguous. Germline CDR1 reads MNHEY; CDR2 reads SVGAGI. The CDR3 loop spans 14 amino acids. This CDR3 is CAGSYSPAIYEQYF. The CDR3 coding sequence is TGTGCCGGCAGTTACTCCCCGGCTATCTACGAGCAGTACTTC.

The V call is TRBV2, the J call TRBJ1-2; D possibly corresponds to TRBD1 (5 bases). The CDR3 loop spans 14 amino acids. In germline, CDR1 is SNHLY, CDR2 FYNNEI. The V gene lost 4 bases and the J gene lost 4 bases, with 13 bases spanning the gap. DNA for the CDR3: TGTGCCAGCAGTGGGACCTTGACAGCCTATGGCTACACCTTC. It is translated as CASSGTLTAYGYTF.

This clone was detected once. The chain carries TRBV29-1 and TRBJ2-3; 9 bases match TRBD1. Germline lookup yields CDR1 SQVTM and CDR2 ANQGSEA. The CDR3 sequence is 16 residues long. V was pared by 6 bases and J by 3 bases, with 13 bases of the junction left unmatched. CDR3 nucleotide sequence: TGCAGCGTGGCCGGGACAGGGAGGGAAGGGACAGATACGCAGTATTTT. This gives the protein CSVAGTGREGTDTQYF.